This TCR beta chain was recorded in a study of cytomegalovirus exposure and HLA in healthy donors. V lost 5 bases to trimming and J lost 6 bases; unmatched junction nucleotides: 6. CDR3 length: 13 residues. CDR1 and CDR2 (germline): SGHTA, FQGTGA. Assay used: immunoSEQ multiplex PCR; TCRdb lists only in-frame clones, some missing. The sample lists tens of thousands of clones; about 92% were seen once. Sample: PBMCs. This clonotype was sampled from a man aged 18-30 years in good health and CMV-seronegative. J is TRBJ2-7 and V is TRBV7-3; 8 bases line up with TRBD1. The CDR3 loop reads CASSPGQGSEQYF. The CDR3 nucleotides read TGTGCCAGCAGCCCAGGACAGGGTAGCGAGCAGTACTTC.